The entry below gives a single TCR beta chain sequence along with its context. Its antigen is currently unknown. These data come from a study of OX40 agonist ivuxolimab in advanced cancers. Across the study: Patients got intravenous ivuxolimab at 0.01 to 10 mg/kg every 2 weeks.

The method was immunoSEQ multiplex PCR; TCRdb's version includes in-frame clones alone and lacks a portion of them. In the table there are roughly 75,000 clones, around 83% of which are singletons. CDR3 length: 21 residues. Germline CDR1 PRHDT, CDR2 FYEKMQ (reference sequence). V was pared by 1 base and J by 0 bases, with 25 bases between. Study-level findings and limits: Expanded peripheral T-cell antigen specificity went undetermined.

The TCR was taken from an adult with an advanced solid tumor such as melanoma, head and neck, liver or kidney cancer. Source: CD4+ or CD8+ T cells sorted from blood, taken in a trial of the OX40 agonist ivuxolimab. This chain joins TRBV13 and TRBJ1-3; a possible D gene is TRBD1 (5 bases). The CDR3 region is CASSLASRYPRDGLSGNTIYF. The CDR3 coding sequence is TGTGCCAGCAGCTTAGCCTCTAGGTACCCACGGGACGGACTCTCTGGAAACACCATATATTTT.